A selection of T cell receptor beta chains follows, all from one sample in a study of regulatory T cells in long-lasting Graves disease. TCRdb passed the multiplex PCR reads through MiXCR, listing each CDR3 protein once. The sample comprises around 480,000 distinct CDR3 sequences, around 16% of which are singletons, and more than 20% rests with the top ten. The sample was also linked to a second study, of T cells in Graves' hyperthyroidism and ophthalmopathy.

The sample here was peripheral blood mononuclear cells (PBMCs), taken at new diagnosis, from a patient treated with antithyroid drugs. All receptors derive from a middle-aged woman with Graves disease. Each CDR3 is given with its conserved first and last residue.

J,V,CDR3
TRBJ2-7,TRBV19,CASSPGTARYEQYF
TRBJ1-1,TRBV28,CASSPTTLMSTEAFF
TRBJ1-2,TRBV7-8,CASSYRDRVYGYTF
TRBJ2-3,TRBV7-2,CASSQGDPQYF
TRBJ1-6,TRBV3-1,CASSRGTGVFNSPLHF
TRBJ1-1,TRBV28,CASSPYLNTEAFF
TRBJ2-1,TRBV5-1,CASSLTVAGEVEQFF
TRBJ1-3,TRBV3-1,CASSLGLGDTIYF
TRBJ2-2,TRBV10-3,CAISVASGGGSNTGELFF
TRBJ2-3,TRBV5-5,CASSFELPPPDTQYF
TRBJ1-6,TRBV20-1,CSARVAGQGFYNSPLHF
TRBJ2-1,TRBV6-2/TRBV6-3,CASSYLTSTYNEQFF
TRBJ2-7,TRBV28,CASRPPRTVVSYEQYF
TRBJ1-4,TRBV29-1,CSVDRQGFRFF
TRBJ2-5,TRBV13,CASRGSGVKETQYF
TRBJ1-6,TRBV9,CASSVEGKSPLHF
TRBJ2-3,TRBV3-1,CASSQGQLSTDTQYF
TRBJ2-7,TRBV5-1,CASSGTGGAYEQYF
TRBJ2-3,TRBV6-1,CASSRRGQLDTQYF
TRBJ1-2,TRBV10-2,CASSVREGQPTPPYGYTF
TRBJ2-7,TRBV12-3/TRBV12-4,CASSSVGNEQYF
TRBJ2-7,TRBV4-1,CASSQEYRDYEQYF
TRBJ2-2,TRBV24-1,CATRAGTGDTGELFF
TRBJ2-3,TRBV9,CASSVEGERDTQYF
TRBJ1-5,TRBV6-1,CASRVTGGTPQHF
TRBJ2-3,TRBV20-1,CSASPGGLAGDTQYF
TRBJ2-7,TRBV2,CASKTGGIYEQYF
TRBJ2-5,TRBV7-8,CASSSGTVAEETQYF